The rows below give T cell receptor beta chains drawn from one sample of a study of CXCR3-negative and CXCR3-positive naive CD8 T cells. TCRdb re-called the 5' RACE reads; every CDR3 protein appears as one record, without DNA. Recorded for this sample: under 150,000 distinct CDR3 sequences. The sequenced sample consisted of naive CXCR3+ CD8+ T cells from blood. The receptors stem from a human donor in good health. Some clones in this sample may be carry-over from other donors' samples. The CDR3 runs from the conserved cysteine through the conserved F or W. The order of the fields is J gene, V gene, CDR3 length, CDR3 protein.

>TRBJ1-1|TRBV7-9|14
CATRRAQGAPEAFF
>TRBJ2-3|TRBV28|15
CASSLSGPSTDTQYF
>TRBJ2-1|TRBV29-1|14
CSAYRPGAYNEQFF
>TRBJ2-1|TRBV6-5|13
CAASSGGPYEQFF
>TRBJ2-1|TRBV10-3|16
CAINGGAGGAYNEQFF
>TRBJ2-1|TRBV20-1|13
CSARPGPYNEQFF
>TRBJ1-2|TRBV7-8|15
CASTPDTVQPYGYTF
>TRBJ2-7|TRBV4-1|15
CASSQALMSTYEQYF
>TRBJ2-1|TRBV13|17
CASSSLEVEGSYNEQFF
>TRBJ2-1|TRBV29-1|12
CSLRGVDNEQFF
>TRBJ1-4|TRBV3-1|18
CASSQDPPGTETNEKLFF
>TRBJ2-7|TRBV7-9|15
CASSLVPGNSYEQYF
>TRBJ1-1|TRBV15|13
CATRGELNTEAFF
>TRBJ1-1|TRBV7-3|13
CASSLLSDSEAFF
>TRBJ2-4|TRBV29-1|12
CSVYGAKNIQYF
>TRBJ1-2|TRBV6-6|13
CASSGDTEDGYTF
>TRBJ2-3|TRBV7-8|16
CASSLLTGTSTDTQYF
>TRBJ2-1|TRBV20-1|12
CSATETGNEQFF